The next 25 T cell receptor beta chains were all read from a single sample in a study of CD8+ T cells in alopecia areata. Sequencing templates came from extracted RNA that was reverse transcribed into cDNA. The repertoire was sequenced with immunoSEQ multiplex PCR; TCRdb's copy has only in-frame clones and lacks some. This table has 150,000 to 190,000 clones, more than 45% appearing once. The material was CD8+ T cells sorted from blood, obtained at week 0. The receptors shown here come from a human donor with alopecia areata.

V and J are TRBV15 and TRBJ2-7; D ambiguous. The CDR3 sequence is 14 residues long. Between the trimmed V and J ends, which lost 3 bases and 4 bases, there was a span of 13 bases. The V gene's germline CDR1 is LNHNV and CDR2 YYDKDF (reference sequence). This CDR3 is CATSSPDGIYEQYF. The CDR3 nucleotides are TGTGCCACCAGCAGCCCGGACGGAATTTACGAGCAGTACTTC. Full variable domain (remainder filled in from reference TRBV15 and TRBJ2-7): DAMVIQNPRYQVTQFGKPVTLSCSQTLNHNVMYWYQQKSSQAPKLLFHYYDKDFNNEADTPDNFQSRRPNTSFCFLDIRSPGLGDTAMYLCATSSPDGIYEQYFGPGTRLTVT.

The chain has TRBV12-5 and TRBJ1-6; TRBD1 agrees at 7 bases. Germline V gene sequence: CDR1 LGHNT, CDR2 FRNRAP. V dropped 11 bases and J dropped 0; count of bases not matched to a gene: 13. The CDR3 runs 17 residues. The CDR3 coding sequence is TGTGCTCGACTCCCCCGGGACAGCAGCTCCTATAATTCACCCCTCCACTTT. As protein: CARLPRDSSSYNSPLHF.

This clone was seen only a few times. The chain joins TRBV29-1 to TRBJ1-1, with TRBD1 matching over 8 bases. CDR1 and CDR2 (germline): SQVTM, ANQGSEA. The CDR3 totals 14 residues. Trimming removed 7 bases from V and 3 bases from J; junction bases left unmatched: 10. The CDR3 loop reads CSATRTGSYTEAFF. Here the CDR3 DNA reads TGCAGCGCTACACGGACAGGGAGTTACACTGAAGCTTTCTTT. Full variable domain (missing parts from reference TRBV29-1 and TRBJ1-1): SAVISQKPSRDICQRGTSLTIQCQVDSQVTMMFWYRQQPGQSLTLIATANQGSEATYESGFVIDKFPISRPNLTFSTLTVSNMSPEDSSIYLCSATRTGSYTEAFFGQGTRLTVV.

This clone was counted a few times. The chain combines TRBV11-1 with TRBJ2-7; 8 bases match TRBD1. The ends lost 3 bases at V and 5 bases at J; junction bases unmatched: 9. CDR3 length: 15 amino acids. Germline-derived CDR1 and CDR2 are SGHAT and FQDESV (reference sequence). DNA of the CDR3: TGTGCCAGCAGCTTGATCTCAGGGGGCTTCCACGAGCAGTACTTC. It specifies CASSLISGGFHEQYF. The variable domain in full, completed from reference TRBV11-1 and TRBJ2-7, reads EAEVAQSPRYKITEKSQAVAFWCDPISGHATLYWYRQILGQGPELLVQFQDESVVDDSQLPKDRFSAERLKGVDSTLKIQPAELGDSAMYLCASSLISGGFHEQYFGPGTRLTVT.

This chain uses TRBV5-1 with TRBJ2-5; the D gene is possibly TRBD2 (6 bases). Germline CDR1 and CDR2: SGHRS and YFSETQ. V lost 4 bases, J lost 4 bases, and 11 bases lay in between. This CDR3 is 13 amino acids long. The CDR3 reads CASSGGLGETQYF. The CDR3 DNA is TGCGCCAGCAGCGGGGGGTTAGGAGAGACCCAGTACTTC.

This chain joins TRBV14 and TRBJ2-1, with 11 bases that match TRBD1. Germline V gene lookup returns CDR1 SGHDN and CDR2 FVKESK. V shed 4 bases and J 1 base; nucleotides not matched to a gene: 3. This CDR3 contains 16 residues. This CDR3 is CASSPRDRGSYNEQFF. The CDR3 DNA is TGTGCCAGCAGCCCGAGGGACAGGGGGTCCTACAATGAGCAGTTCTTC.

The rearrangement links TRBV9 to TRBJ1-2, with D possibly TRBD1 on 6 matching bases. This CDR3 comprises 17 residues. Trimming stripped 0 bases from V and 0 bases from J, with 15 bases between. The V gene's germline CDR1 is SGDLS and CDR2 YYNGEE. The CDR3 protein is CASSVAPKGGPNYGYTF. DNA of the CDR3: TGTGCCAGCAGCGTAGCCCCGAAAGGGGGTCCTAACTATGGCTACACCTTC.

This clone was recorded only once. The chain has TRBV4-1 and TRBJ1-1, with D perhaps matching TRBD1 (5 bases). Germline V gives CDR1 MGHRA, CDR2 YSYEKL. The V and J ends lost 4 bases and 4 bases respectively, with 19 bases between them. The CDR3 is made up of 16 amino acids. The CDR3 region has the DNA TGCGCCAGCAGCCCAGGTTCCGGGGGGGAGACCACTGAAGCTTTCTTT. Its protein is CASSPGSGGETTEAFF.

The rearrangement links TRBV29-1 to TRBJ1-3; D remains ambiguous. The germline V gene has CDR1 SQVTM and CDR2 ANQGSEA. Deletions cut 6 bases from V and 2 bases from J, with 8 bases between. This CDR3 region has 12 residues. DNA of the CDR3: TGCAGCGTGCGGTCGGCTGGAAACACCATATATTTT. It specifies CSVRSAGNTIYF. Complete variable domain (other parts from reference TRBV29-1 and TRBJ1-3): SAVISQKPSRDICQRGTSLTIQCQVDSQVTMMFWYRQQPGQSLTLIATANQGSEATYESGFVIDKFPISRPNLTFSTLTVSNMSPEDSSIYLCSVRSAGNTIYFGEGSWLTVV.

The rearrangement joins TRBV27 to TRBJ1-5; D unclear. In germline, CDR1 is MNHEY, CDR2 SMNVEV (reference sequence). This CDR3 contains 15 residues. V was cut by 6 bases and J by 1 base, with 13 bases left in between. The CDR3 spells CASSPRTASNQPQHF. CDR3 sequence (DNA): TGTGCCAGCAGCCCCAGGACGGCAAGCAATCAGCCCCAGCATTTT.

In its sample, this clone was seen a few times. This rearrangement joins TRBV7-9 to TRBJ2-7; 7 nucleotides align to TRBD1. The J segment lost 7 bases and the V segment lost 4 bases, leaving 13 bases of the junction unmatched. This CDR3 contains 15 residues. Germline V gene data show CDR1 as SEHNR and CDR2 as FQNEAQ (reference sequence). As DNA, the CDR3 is TGTGCCAGCAGCTCCTGGGACAGTCCGTCGGGGGAGCAGTACTTC. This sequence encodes CASSSWDSPSGEQYF.

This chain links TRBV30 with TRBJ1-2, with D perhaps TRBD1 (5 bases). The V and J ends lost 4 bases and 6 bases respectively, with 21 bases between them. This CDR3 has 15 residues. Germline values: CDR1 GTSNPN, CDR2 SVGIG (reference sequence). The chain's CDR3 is CAWNEMGGMMDGYTF. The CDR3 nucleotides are TGTGCCTGGAACGAGATGGGGGGGATGATGGATGGCTACACCTTC.

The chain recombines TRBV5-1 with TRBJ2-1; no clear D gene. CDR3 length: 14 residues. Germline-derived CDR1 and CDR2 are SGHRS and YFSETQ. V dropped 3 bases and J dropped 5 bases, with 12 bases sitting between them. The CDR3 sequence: CASSSRGQNNEQFF. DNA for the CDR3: TGCGCCAGCAGCTCTCGAGGCCAGAACAATGAGCAGTTCTTC.

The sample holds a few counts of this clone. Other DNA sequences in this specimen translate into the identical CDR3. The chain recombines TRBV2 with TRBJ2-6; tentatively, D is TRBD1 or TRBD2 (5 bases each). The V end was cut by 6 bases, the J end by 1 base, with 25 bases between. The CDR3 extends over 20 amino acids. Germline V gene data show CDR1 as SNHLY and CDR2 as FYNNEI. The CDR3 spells CASRSSPIRVRISGANVLTF. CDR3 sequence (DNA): TGTGCCAGCAGATCTAGCCCAATCAGGGTAAGGATTTCTGGGGCCAACGTCCTGACTTTC.

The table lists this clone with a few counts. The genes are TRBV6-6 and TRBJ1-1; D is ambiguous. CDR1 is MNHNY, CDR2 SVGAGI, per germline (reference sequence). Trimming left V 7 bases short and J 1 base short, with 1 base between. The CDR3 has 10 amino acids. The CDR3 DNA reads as TGTGCCAGCAAGAACACTGAAGCTTTCTTT. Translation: CASKNTEAFF.

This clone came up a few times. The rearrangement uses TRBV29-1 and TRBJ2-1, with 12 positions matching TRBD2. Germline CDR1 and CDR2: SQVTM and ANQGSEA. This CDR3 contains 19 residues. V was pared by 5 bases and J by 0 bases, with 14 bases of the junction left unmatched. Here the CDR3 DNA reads TGCAGCGTTCCAACCCCGACTAGCGGGGGTAACTACTCCTACAATGAGCAGTTCTTC. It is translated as CSVPTPTSGGNYSYNEQFF.

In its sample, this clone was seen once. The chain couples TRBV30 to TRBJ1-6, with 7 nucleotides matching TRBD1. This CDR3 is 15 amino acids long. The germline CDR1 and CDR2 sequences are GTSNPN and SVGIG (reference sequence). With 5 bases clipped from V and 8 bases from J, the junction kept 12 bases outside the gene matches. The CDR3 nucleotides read TGTGCCTGGGGAGCTAGGGGGCGGTTTGATTCACCCCTCCACTTT. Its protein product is CAWGARGRFDSPLHF.

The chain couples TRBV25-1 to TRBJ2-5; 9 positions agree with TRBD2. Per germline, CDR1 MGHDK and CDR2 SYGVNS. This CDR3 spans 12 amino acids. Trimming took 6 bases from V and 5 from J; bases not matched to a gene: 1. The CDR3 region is CASSLAGETQYF. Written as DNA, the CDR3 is TGTGCCAGCAGCCTAGCGGGGGAGACCCAGTACTTC. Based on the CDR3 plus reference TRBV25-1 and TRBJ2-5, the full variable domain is EADIYQTPRYLVIGTGKKITLECSQTMGHDKMYWYQQDPGMELHLIHYSYGVNSTEKGDLSSESTVSRIRTEHFPLTLESARPSHTSQYLCASSLAGETQYFGPGTRLLVL.

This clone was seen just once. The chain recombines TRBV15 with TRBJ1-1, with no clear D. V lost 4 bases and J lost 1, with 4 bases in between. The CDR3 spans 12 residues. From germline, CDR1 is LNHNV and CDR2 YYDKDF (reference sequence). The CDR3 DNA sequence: TGTGCCACCAGCACACCGAACACTGAAGCTTTCTTT. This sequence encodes CATSTPNTEAFF.

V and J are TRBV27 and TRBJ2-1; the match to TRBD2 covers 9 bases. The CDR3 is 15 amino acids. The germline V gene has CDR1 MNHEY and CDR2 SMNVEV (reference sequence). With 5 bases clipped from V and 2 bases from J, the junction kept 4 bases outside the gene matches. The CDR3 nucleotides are TGTGCCAGCAGTCTTAGCGGGGGCCCCTACAATGAGCAGTTCTTC. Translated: CASSLSGGPYNEQFF.

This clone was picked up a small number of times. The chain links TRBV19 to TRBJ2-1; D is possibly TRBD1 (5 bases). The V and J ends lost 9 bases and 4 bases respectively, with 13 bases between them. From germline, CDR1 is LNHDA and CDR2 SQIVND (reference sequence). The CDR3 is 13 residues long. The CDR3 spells CASARDSYNEQFF. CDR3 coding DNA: TGTGCCAGCGCAAGAGACAGTTACAATGAGCAGTTCTTC. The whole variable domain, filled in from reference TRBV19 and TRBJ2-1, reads DGGITQSPKYLFRKEGQNVTLSCEQNLNHDAMYWYRQDPGQGLRLIYYSQIVNDFQKGDIAEGYSVSREKKESFPLTVTSAQKNPTAFYLCASARDSYNEQFFGPGTRLTVL.

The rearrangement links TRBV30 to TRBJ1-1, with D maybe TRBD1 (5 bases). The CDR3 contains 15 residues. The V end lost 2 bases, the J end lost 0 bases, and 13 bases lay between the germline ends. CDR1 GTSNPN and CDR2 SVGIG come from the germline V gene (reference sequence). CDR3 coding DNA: TGTGCCTGGAGTCCCACGGGGACTATGAACACTGAAGCTTTCTTT. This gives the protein CAWSPTGTMNTEAFF.

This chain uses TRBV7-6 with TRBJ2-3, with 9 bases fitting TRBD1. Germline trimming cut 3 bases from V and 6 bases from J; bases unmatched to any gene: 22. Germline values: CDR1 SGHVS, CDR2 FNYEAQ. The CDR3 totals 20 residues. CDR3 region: CASSFRFRDRVRRGSDTQYF. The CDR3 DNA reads TGTGCCAGCAGCTTTCGTTTCCGGGACAGGGTCCGGAGGGGCAGTGATACGCAGTATTTT.

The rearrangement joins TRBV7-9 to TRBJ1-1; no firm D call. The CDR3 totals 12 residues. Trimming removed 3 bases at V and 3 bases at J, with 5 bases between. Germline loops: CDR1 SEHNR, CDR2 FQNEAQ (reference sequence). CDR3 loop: CASSLVDTEAFF. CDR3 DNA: TGTGCCAGCAGCTTGGTAGACACTGAAGCTTTCTTT. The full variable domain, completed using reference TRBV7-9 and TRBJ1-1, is DTGVSQNPRHKITKRGQNVTFRCDPISEHNRLYWYRQTLGQGPEFLTYFQNEAQLEKSRLLSDRFSAERPKGSFSTLEIQRTEQGDSAMYLCASSLVDTEAFFGQGTRLTVV.

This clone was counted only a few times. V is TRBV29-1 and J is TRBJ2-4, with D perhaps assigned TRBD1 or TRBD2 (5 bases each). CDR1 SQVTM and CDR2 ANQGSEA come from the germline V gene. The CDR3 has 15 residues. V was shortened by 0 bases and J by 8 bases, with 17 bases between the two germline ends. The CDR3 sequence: CSVEDELDRGDIQYF. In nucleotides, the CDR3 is TGCAGCGTTGAAGATGAACTTGACAGAGGGGACATTCAGTACTTC.